This is a list of T cell receptor beta chains from one sample in a study of shared T cell receptors in the human thymus. Measured with immunoSEQ multiplex PCR; TCRdb has only the in-frame clones, and not every one. Here the sample spans 700,000 or so clones, 70% to 90% being singletons. These same data were also listed under a study on human thymus T cells.

The sample was thymocytes. The receptors stem from a girl under two years old with a congenital heart defect. The CDR3 runs from the conserved cysteine through the conserved F or W. A D gene is named only where the DNA matches it firmly.

>TRBV18|TRBD1|TRBJ1-6
CASSPQATGGPYNSPLHF
>TRBV5-4|TRBD2|TRBJ2-1
CASSSDGTSGGAGGNEQFF
>TRBV27|.|TRBJ2-5
CASSSPDRPKETQYF
>TRBV5-6|.|TRBJ1-4
CASSPGTPEKLFF
>TRBV19|.|TRBJ1-5
CASSIKGPGNQPQHF
>TRBV7-2|TRBD2|TRBJ2-3
CASRSGGAGYTDTQYF
>TRBV19|.|TRBJ2-3
CASREIGGKGRTDTQYF
>TRBV28|.|TRBJ2-2
CASSSLSTGTNTGELFF
>TRBV14|TRBD1|TRBJ2-7
CASSPTEGQGCDEQYF
>TRBV6-4|TRBD1|TRBJ1-2
CASRPDARGQGVYTF
>TRBV7-6|TRBD2|TRBJ2-5
CASSQSGGTGETQYF
>TRBV10-2|TRBD1|TRBJ1-1
CASSESVGQGGFTEAFF
>TRBV5-1|.|TRBJ2-1
CASRAFYNEQFF
>TRBV4-1|.|TRBJ2-3
CASSDYADTQYF
>TRBV5-1|.|TRBJ1-3
CASSPEQRNTIYF
>TRBV29-1|TRBD1|TRBJ1-1
CSVESRGWTEAFF
>TRBV29-1|TRBD1|TRBJ1-2
CSVEKDRGPNYGYTF
>TRBV9|.|TRBJ1-1
CASSVVTEAFF
>TRBV28|.|TRBJ1-1
CASSRPPDSSNTEAFF
>TRBV29-1|.|TRBJ1-1
CSVQGGVRNTEAFF
>TRBV18|.|TRBJ1-1
CASSLGDCYTEAFF
>TRBV19|.|TRBJ2-2
CASSHILGTRTNTGELFF
>TRBV25-1|.|TRBJ1-1
CASSGRRQATTNTEAFF
>TRBV5-6|.|TRBJ1-5
CASSLQGGPNQPQHF
>TRBV5-6|.|TRBJ1-1
CASSLGQPPLNTEAFF
>TRBV4-3|TRBD1|TRBJ1-2
CASSQGPDRGARGYGYTF